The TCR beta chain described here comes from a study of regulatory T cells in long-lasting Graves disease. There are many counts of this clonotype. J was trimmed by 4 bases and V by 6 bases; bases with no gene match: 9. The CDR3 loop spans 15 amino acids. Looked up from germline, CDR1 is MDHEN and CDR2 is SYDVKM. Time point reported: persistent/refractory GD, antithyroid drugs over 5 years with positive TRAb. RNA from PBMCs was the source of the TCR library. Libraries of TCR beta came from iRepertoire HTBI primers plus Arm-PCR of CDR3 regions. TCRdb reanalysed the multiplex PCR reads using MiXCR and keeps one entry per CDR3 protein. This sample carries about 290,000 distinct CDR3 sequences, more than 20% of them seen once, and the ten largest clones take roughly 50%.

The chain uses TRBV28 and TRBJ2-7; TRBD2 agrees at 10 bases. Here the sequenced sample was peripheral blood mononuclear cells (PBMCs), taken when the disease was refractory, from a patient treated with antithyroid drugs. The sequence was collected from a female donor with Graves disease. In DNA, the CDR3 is TGTGCCAGCAGCACGATACTAGCGGGACGGTACGAGCAGTACTTC. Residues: CASSTILAGRYEQYF.